This TCR beta chain derives from a study of OX40 agonist ivuxolimab in advanced cancers. General study results and limits: Clonal expansion by week 6 occurred in CD4+ and CD8+ blood T cells (at 0.1 to 3.0 mg/kg).

People who had autoimmune disease history or systemic immunosuppression were excluded. The sampling schedule covered blood at baseline, cycle 4 day 1, and cycle 7 day 1. This clone was seen a single time. Antigen unknown. Libraries were prepared by immunoSEQ multiplex PCR; TCRdb keeps only in-frame clonotypes and omits some of them. The table has under 30,000 clones, more than 65% seen once. The sequences come from CD4+ or CD8+ T cells sorted from blood, collected in a trial of the OX40 agonist ivuxolimab. The sequence derives from an adult with an advanced solid tumor such as melanoma, head and neck, liver or kidney cancer.

CDR3 region: CASSEQGHTEAFF. The CDR3 DNA reads as TGTGCCAGCAGCGAACAGGGACACACTGAAGCTTTCTTT. V is TRBV7-2 and J is TRBJ1-1, with D possibly being TRBD1 (6 bases). Germline lookup yields CDR1 SGHTA and CDR2 FQGNSA. CDR3 size: 13 residues. The germline V and J ends were trimmed by 5 bases and 3 bases, with 10 bases remaining between them. Full variable domain (remainder filled in from reference TRBV7-2 and TRBJ1-1): GAGVSQSPSNKVTEKGKDVELRCDPISGHTALYWYRQSLGQGLEFLIYFQGNSAPDKSGLPSDRFSAERTGGSVSTLTIQRTQQEDSAVYLCASSEQGHTEAFFGQGTRLTVV.